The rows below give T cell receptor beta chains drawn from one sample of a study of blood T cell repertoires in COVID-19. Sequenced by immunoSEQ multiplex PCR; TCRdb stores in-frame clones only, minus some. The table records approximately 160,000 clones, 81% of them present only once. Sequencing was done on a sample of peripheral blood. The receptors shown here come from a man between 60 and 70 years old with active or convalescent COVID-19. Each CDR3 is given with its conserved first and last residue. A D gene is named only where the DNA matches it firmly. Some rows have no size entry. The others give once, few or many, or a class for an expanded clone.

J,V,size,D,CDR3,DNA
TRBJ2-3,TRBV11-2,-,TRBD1,CASSFSGQGVADTQYF,TGTGCCAGCAGCTTTTCAGGACAGGGAGTGGCAGATACGCAGTATTTT
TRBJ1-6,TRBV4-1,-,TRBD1,CASSQDPRAGGIGSPLHF,TGCGCCAGCAGCCAAGATCCTCGGGCAGGGGGCATAGGTTCACCCCTCCACTTT
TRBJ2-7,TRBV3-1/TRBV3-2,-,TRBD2,CASSQGPTSGTSYEQYF,TGTGCCAGCAGCCAAGGGCCGACTAGCGGCACGTCCTACGAGCAGTACTTC
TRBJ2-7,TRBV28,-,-,CASSLRRPSAFYEQYF,TGTGCCAGCAGTTTGAGGCGACCGTCCGCCTTCTACGAGCAGTACTTC
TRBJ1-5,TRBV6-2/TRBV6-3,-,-,CASSYSSESPQHF,TGTGCCAGCAGTTACTCGAGTGAATCGCCCCAGCATTTT
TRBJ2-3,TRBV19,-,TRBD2,CASSIGGLTTDTQYF,TGTGCCAGTAGTATAGGGGGACTAACCACAGATACGCAGTATTTT
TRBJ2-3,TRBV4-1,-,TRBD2,CASSQDLAGDTQYF,TGCGCCAGCAGCCAAGACCTAGCGGGAGATACGCAGTATTTT
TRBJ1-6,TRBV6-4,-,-,CASSDSGDGSPLHF,TGTGCCAGCAGTGACTCCGGGGATGGTTCACCCCTCCACTTT
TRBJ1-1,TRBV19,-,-,CASSMGGVTTEAFF,TGTGCCAGTAGTATGGGGGGGGTAACCACTGAAGCTTTCTTT
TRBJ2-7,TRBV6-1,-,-,CASSEASGPSPYEQYF,TGTGCCAGCAGTGAAGCCTCAGGGCCTTCGCCCTACGAGCAGTACTTC
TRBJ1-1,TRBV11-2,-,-,CASSFGGNTEAFF,TGTGCCAGCAGCTTCGGGGGGAACACTGAAGCTTTCTTT
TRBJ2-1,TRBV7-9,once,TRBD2,CASSQSGGASNEQFF,TGTGCCAGCAGCCAAAGCGGGGGGGCATCGAATGAGCAGTTCTTC
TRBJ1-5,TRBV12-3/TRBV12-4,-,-,CASSLQANQPQHF,TGTGCCAGCAGTTTACAGGCAAATCAGCCCCAGCATTTT
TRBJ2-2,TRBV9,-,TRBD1,CASSVGTGGTGELFF,TGTGCCAGCAGCGTAGGGACAGGGGGTACCGGGGAGCTGTTTTTT
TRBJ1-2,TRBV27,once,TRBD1,CASSLSPDRAGGYTF,TGTGCCAGCAGTTTATCTCCGGACAGGGCCGGCGGCTACACCTTC
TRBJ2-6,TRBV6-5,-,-,CASRPPAGGANVLTF,TGTGCCAGCAGGCCCCCGGCGGGTGGGGCCAACGTCCTGACTTTC
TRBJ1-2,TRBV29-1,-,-,CSVEGEWGGYTF,TGCAGCGTTGAAGGGGAGTGGGGTGGCTACACCTTC
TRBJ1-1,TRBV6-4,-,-,CASSDSSGSTEAFF,TGTGCCAGCAGTGACTCGTCAGGTAGCACTGAAGCTTTCTTT
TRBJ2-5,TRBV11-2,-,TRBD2,CASSLNRASGVSETQYF,TGTGCCAGCAGCTTAAACCGGGCTAGCGGGGTGTCAGAGACCCAGTACTTC
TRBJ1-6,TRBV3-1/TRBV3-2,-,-,CASSHDRTNSPLHF,TGTGCCAGCAGCCATGACAGAACGAATTCACCCCTCCACTTT
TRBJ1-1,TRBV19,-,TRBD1,CASSRTGRTEAFF,TGTGCCAGTAGTCGGACAGGGAGGACTGAAGCTTTCTTT
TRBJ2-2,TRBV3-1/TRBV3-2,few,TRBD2,CASSQEAGAYGELFF,TGTGCCAGCAGCCAAGAAGCGGGAGCCTACGGGGAGCTGTTTTTT
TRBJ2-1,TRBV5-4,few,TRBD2,CASSLTSGTYNEQFF,TGTGCCAGCAGCTTGACTAGCGGTACCTACAATGAGCAGTTCTTC
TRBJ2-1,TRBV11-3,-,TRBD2,CASSLYGRGGEQFF,TGTGCCAGCAGTCTTTACGGGAGGGGTGGTGAGCAGTTCTTC
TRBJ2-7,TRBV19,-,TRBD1,CASSIEGTGGYEQYF,TGTGCCAGTAGTATAGAAGGGACAGGGGGCTACGAGCAGTACTTC
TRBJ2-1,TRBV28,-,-,CATQGGFYNEQFF,TGTGCCACCCAGGGGGGATTCTACAATGAGCAGTTCTTC
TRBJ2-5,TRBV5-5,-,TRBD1,CASSFTGEETQYF,TGTGCCAGCAGCTTCACAGGGGAAGAGACCCAGTACTTC
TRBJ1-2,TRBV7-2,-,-,CASSFRAGENYGYTF,TGTGCCAGCAGCTTCAGGGCGGGGGAAAACTATGGCTACACCTTC
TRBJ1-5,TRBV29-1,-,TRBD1,CSARTGTENQPQHF,TGCAGCGCAAGAACCGGGACAGAAAATCAGCCCCAGCATTTT
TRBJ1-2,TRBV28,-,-,CASSLSTNYGYTF,TGTGCCAGCAGTTTGAGTACTAACTATGGCTACACCTTC
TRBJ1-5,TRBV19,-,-,CASSARQGNQPQHF,TGTGCCAGTAGTGCCCGACAGGGCAATCAGCCCCAGCATTTT
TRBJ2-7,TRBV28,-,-,CASSLGGTTYEQYF,TGTGCCAGCAGTTTAGGCGGGACCACCTACGAGCAGTACTTC
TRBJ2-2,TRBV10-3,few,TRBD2,CAIRRTSGGANTGELFF,TGTGCCATCAGGAGGACTAGCGGGGGCGCGAACACCGGGGAGCTGTTTTTT
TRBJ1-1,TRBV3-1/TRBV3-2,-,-,CASSYSSTEAFF,TGTGCCAGCAGCTACTCCTCCACTGAAGCTTTCTTT
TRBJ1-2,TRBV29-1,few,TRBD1,CSVVSSGGNYGYTF,TGCAGCGTTGTGTCGTCAGGGGGTAACTATGGCTACACCTTC
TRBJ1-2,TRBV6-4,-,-,CASSDTHATPLNYGYTF,TGTGCCAGCAGTGACACCCACGCGACACCGCTTAACTATGGCTACACCTTC
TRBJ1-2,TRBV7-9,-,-,CASSQTAHYGYTF,TGTGCCAGCAGCCAGACAGCCCACTATGGCTACACCTTC
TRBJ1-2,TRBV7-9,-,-,CASGSGGGYYGYTF,TGTGCCAGTGGATCGGGGGGCGGTTATTATGGCTACACCTTC
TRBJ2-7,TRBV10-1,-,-,CASSSDRYEQYF,TGCGCCAGCAGTTCAGACAGGTACGAGCAGTACTTC
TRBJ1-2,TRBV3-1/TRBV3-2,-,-,CASSQGLMGAFGYTF,TGTGCCAGCAGCCAAGGGCTTATGGGGGCTTTTGGCTACACCTTC
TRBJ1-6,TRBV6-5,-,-,CASSYSGVNSPLHF,TGTGCCAGCAGTTACTCAGGGGTAAATTCACCCCTCCACTTT